This T cell receptor (beta chain) derives from a study of vaccination and CD4 T cells after COVID-19. The treatment is: 10-day PBMC culture with coronavirus spike peptide pools or control peptides (ViraFEST assay). About this clonotype: Its antigen is not identified.

The CDR3 is made up of 13 amino acids. The ends were cut back, 3 bases at V and 6 bases at J, with 12 bases in the middle. Cultured CD4+ T cell DNA underwent sequencing with the Oncomine TCR Beta short-read assay. Someone extracted genomic DNA from cultured CD4+ T cells. TCRdb analysed the PCR reads with MiXCR anew, one entry per CDR3 protein. The top ten hold less than 5% of the sample, which has fewer than 20,000 distinct CDR3 sequences, more than 45% seen once. The genes are TRBV12-3 or TRBV12-4 and TRBJ2-7; unclear D gene. This specimen consisted of CD4+ T cells from blood, cultured in vitro, obtained before SARS-CoV-2 vaccination. The TCR was taken from a human donor who had recovered from COVID-19. This chain's CDR3 is CASSLGGVAEQYF. The CDR3 DNA reads as TGTGCCAGCAGTTTGGGTGGGGTAGCCGAGCAGTACTTC.